Each of the 12 T cell receptor beta chains below was sequenced from the same sample in a study of human T cells and chemical hapten exposure. TCRdb fed the RACE reads into MiXCR, producing one record per CDR3 protein. The table includes under 200,000 distinct CDR3 sequences, about 14% detected once. As to time point: patch test 1, 2 weeks after DPC sensitization. Specified treatment: therapeutic diphenylcyclopropenone sensitization with weekly scalp DPC. The sequencing here drew on whole blood, taken in connection with sensitization to the hapten diphenylcyclopropenone (DPC). All receptors derive from a woman in her twenties or thirties with alopecia areata. Some clones in this sample may be carry-over from other donors' samples.

This clonotype was observed a handful of times. J is TRBJ1-5 and V is TRBV5-1, with a weak D call TRBD1 (6 bases). This CDR3 has 15 residues. V was clipped by 4 bases and J by 2 bases, with 13 bases between them. Germline V gene lookup returns CDR1 SGHRS and CDR2 YFSETQ. The CDR3 sequence: CASSPTAGGNQPQHF. CDR3 coding DNA: TGCGCCAGCAGCCCCACCGCAGGGGGCAATCAGCCCCAGCATTTT.

The chain links TRBV20-1 to TRBJ1-6; D possibly corresponds to TRBD1 (5 bases). The V end was cut by 2 bases, the J end by 0 bases, with 14 bases between. The CDR3 runs 17 residues. Germline V gene sequence: CDR1 DFQATT, CDR2 SNEGSKA (reference sequence). The CDR3 region is CSARPGRGSSYNSPLHF. Here the CDR3 DNA reads TGCAGTGCTAGACCGGGACGGGGAAGCTCCTATAATTCACCCCTCCACTTT.

The table lists this clonotype with a few counts. The V gene is TRBV6-1, the J gene TRBJ1-2, with D possibly TRBD1 on 5 matching bases. Germline-derived CDR1 and CDR2 are MNHNS and SASEGT. The CDR3 length is 14 residues. Trimming took 2 bases from V and 4 from J, leaving 11 bases between them. CDR3 DNA sequence: TGTGCCAGCAGTGAACAGGGAGGAAGCTATGGCTACACCTTC. This encodes CASSEQGGSYGYTF.

This clonotype was observed a few times. The chain's CDR3 is CASSPDRGPGNTIYF. CDR3 nucleotide sequence: TGTGCCAGCTCTCCGGACAGGGGGCCTGGAAACACCATATATTTT. V is TRBV18 and J is TRBJ1-3; 11 bases are shared with TRBD1. The CDR3 is 15 amino acids. The germline gives CDR1 KGHSH, CDR2 LQKENI. Trimming removed 6 bases from V and 2 bases from J; junction bases left unmatched: 3.

This chain joins TRBV18 and TRBJ1-1; D is unresolved. The ends were cut back, 0 bases at V and 1 base at J, with 6 bases in the middle. The CDR3 covers 14 residues. The germline V gene encodes CDR1 KGHSH and CDR2 LQKENI. The CDR3 sequence is CASSPPTGNTEAFF. The DNA for the CDR3 is TGTGCCAGCTCACCACCCACGGGGAACACTGAAGCTTTCTTT. The full variable domain, completed using reference TRBV18 and TRBJ1-1, is NAGVMQNPRHLVRRRGQEARLRCSPMKGHSHVYWYRQLPEEGLKFMVYLQKENIIDESGMPKERFSAEFPKEGPSILRIQQVVRGDSAAYFCASSPPTGNTEAFFGQGTRLTVV.

The genes are TRBV24-1 and TRBJ2-1; 7 nucleotides align to TRBD2. CDR1 and CDR2 (germline): KGHDR, SFDVKD. The ends lost 5 bases at V and 5 bases at J; junction bases unmatched: 8. This CDR3 is built from 15 residues. This CDR3 reads CATSGWSSGDNEQFF. DNA of the CDR3: TGTGCCACCAGTGGGTGGTCTAGCGGAGACAATGAGCAGTTCTTC.

V gene TRBV7-9 combines with J gene TRBJ1-1, with unresolved D. Germline V CDR1 and CDR2: SEHNR, FQNEAQ (reference sequence). The CDR3 consists of 11 residues. V lost 6 bases, J lost 4 bases, and 6 bases lay in between. CDR3 DNA: TGTGCCAGCAGTATGGGCACTGAAGCTTTCTTT. Translating gives CASSMGTEAFF.

The genes are TRBV28 and TRBJ2-2, with 13 bases aligning to TRBD2. Germline CDR1 and CDR2: MDHEN and SYDVKM. V trimming: 6 bases; J trimming: 1 base; junction bases outside the gene matches: 5. This CDR3 region has 17 residues. The CDR3 loop reads CASRLAGGVGNTGELFF. In DNA, the CDR3 is TGTGCCAGCAGACTAGCGGGAGGGGTTGGGAACACCGGGGAGCTGTTTTTT. Filled out from reference TRBV28 and TRBJ2-2, the complete variable domain reads DVKVTQSSRYLVKRTGEKVFLECVQDMDHENMFWYRQDPGLGLRLIYFSYDVKMKEKGDIPEGYSVSREKKERFSLILESASTNQTSMYLCASRLAGGVGNTGELFFGEGSRLTVL.

In its sample, this clonotype was seen many times. The chain recombines TRBV20-1 with TRBJ2-1; 10 nucleotides agree with TRBD2. Per the germline V gene, CDR1 is DFQATT and CDR2 is SNEGSKA (reference sequence). This CDR3 is built from 13 residues. V lost 4 bases to trimming and J lost 7 bases; unmatched junction nucleotides: 4. As DNA, the CDR3 is TGCAGTGCTATAAGCGGGAGGGATAATGAGCAGTTCTTC. Its translation is CSAISGRDNEQFF.

This clonotype was counted only a few times. V usage is TRBV7-9 and J usage is TRBJ2-7; the D is unclear. The CDR3 totals 13 residues. CDR1 and CDR2 from the germline V gene are SEHNR and FQNEAQ (reference sequence). Trimming cost V 4 bases and J 9 bases, with 16 bases left between them. CDR3 DNA: TGTGCCAGCAGCTCTGGATCTGACGGAGTGCAGTACTTC. Amino acid sequence: CASSSGSDGVQYF.

A few counts support this clonotype. The chain links TRBV11-2 to TRBJ1-3; maybe TRBD1 (5 bases). From germline, CDR1 is SGHAT and CDR2 FQNNGV. V was clipped by 4 bases and J by 3 bases, with 13 bases between them. This CDR3 spans 15 amino acids. For the CDR3, the DNA is TGTGCCAGCAGCTCCCCAACGGGGGTTGGAAACACCATATATTTT. Its protein is CASSSPTGVGNTIYF.

This clonotype was picked up a small number of times. V and J are TRBV7-2 and TRBJ1-1; D gene ambiguous. The germline CDR1 and CDR2 sequences are SGHTA and FQGNSA. V was cut by 5 bases and J by 8 bases, with 9 bases left in between. The CDR3 is 11 residues long. The CDR3 DNA reads as TGTGCCAGCAGCCCACAATACGAAGCTTTCTTT. This sequence encodes CASSPQYEAFF.